These 5 T cell receptor beta chains originate from one sample sequenced in a study of TIL therapy for anti-PD-1-resistant metastatic lung cancer. This was the immunoSEQ v3 assay. This table comes from immunoSEQ multiplex PCR, and its TCRdb copy is limited to in-frame clones, with some not included. Seen here are 21,000 or so clones, 78% observed once, and the top ten hold 7% to 8%. Time point noted: pre-treatment sample, taken before nivolumab and TIL therapy. This specimen consisted of blood, obtained at baseline. The receptors stem from a person aged 25-85 years with non-small cell lung cancer.

The chain uses TRBV10-1 and TRBJ2-3, with 7 bases identical to TRBD2. J gave up 1 base and V 6 bases, and 10 bases lay outside the gene matches. Germline V gene lookup returns CDR1 WNHNN and CDR2 SYGVQD (reference sequence). This CDR3 is built from 16 residues. The CDR3 region is CASSDNSRGGTDTQYF. For the CDR3, the DNA is TGCGCCAGCAGCGATAACAGCCGGGGGGGCACAGATACGCAGTATTTT.

The rearrangement uses TRBV5-6 and TRBJ2-3, with unresolved D. Germline V gene lookup returns CDR1 SGHDT and CDR2 YYEEEE. This CDR3 comprises 15 residues. V lost 5 bases, J lost 2 bases, and 15 bases lay in between. CDR3: CASRPNSYFTDTQYF. In nucleotides, the CDR3 is TGTGCCAGCAGACCGAACTCCTACTTCACAGATACGCAGTATTTT.

The chain has TRBV29-1 and TRBJ2-3; D is ambiguous. Germline V gene sequence: CDR1 SQVTM, CDR2 ANQGSEA. This CDR3 contains 12 residues. Trimming pared 7 bases from V and 5 bases from J, leaving 13 bases between. CDR3 nucleotides: TGCAGCGCTTACCACCTAATAGATACGCAGTATTTT. Amino acid sequence: CSAYHLIDTQYF.

J is TRBJ1-1 and V is TRBV5-1; D not certain. The CDR3 runs to 13 residues. Trimming took 0 bases from V and 7 from J, leaving 10 bases between them. In germline, CDR1 is SGHRS, CDR2 YFSETQ. The CDR3 nucleotides read TGCGCCAGCAGCTTGGGGCTGACGATTGAAGCTTTCTTT. Its protein is CASSLGLTIEAFF.

The chain employs TRBV9 and TRBJ2-1; no clear D. V was trimmed by 4 bases and J by 8 bases, leaving 16 bases between them. In germline, CDR1 is SGDLS, CDR2 YYNGEE. This CDR3 region has 14 residues. The CDR3 region is CASSLAAFADEQFF. CDR3 in DNA: TGTGCCAGCAGCTTAGCCGCGTTTGCGGATGAGCAGTTCTTC.